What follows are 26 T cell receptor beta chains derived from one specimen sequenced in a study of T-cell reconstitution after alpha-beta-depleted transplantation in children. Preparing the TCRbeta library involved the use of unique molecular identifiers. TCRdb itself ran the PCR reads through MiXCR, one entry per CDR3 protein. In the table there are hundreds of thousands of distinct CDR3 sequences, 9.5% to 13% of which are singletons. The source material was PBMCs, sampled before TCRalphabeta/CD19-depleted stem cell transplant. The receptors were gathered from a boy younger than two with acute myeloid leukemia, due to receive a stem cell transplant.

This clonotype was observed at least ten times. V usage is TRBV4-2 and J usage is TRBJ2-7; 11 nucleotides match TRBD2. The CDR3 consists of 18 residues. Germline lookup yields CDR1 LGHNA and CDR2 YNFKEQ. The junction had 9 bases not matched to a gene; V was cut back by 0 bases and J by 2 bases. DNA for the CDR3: TGTGCCAGCAGCCAAGAAGCCCCCGGGACTAGCGGAACCTACGAGCAGTACTTC. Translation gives CASSQEAPGTSGTYEQYF.

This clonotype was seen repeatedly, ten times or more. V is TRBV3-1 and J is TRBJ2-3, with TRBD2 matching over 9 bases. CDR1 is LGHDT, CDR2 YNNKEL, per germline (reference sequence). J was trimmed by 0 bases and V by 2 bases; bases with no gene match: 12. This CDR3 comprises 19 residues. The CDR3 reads CASSQRAGGPIRSTDTQYF. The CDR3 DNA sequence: TGTGCCAGCAGCCAACGTGCGGGGGGGCCAATCCGTAGCACAGATACGCAGTATTTT.

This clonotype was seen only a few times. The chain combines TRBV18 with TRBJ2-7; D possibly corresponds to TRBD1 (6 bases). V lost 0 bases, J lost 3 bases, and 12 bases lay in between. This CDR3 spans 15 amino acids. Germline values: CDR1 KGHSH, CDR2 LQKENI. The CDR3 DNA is TGTGCCAGCTCACCACCGATGGGGGCCCGCTACGAGCAGTACTTC. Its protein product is CASSPPMGARYEQYF.

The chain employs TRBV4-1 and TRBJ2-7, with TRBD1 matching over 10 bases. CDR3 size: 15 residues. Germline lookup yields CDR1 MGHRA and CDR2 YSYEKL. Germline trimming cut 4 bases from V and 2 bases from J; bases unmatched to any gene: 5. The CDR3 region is CASSRAGQGAYEQYF. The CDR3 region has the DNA TGCGCCAGCAGCCGGGCAGGACAGGGGGCCTACGAGCAGTACTTC.

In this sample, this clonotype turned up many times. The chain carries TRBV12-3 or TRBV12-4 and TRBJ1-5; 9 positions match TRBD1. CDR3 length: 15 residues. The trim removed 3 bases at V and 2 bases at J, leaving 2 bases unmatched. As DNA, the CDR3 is TGTGCCAGCAGTTTGAGGACAGGGGGCAATCAGCCCCAGCATTTT. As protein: CASSLRTGGNQPQHF.

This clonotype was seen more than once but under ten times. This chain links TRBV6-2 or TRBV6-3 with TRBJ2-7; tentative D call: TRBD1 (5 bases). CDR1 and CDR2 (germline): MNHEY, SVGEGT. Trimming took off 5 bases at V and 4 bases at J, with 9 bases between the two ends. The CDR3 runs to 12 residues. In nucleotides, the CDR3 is TGTGCCAGCAGTCAACAGGAGTACGAGCAGTACTTC. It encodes CASSQQEYEQYF.

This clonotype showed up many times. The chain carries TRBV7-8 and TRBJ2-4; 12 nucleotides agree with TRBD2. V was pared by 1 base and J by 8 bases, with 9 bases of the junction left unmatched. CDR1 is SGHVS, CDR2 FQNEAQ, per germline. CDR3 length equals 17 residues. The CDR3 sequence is CASSLEGASGGAYIQYF. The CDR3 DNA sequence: TGTGCCAGCAGCTTAGAAGGGGCTAGCGGGGGGGCTTACATTCAGTACTTC.

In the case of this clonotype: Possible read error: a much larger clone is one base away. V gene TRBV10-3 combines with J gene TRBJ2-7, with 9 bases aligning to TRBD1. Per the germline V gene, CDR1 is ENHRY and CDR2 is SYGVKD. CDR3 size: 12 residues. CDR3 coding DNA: TGTGACATCAGACAGGGGGCCTACGAGCAGTACTTC. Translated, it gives CDIRQGAYEQYF.

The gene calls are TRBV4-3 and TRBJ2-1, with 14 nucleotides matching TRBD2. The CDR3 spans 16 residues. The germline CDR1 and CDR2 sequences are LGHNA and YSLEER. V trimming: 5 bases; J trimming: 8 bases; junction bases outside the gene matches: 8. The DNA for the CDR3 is TGCGCCAGCAGCGAGACTAGCGGGAGGGCCAGGGATGAGCAGTTCTTC. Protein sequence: CASSETSGRARDEQFF.

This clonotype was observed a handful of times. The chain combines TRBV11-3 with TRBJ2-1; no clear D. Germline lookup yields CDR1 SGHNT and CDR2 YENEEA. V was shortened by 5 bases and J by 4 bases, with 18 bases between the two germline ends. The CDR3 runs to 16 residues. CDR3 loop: CASSPLDQRYYNEQFF. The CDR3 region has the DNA TGTGCCAGCAGCCCCCTGGACCAACGATATTACAATGAGCAGTTCTTC.

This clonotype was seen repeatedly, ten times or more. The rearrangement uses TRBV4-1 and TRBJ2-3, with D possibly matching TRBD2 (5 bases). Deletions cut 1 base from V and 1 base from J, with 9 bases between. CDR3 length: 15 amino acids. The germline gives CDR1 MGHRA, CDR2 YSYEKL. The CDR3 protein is CASSQVPAGTDTQYF. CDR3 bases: TGCGCCAGCAGCCAAGTCCCAGCGGGCACAGATACGCAGTATTTT.

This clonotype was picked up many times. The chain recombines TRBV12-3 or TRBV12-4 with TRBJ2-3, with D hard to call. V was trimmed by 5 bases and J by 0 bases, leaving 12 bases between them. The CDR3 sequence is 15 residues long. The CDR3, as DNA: TGTGCCAGCAGTCAATCAGGAACTAGCACAGATACGCAGTATTTT. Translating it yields CASSQSGTSTDTQYF.

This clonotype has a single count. In nucleotides, the CDR3 is TGTGCCAGCAGTTACGGGGCAGTACCCTACGAGCAGTACTTC. Translating it yields CASSYGAVPYEQYF. The chain carries TRBV6-5 and TRBJ2-7; TRBD1 is a possible D gene (5 bases). V was trimmed by 2 bases and J by 2 bases, leaving 10 bases between them. Germline V CDR1 and CDR2: MNHEY, SVGAGI. This CDR3 has 14 amino acids.

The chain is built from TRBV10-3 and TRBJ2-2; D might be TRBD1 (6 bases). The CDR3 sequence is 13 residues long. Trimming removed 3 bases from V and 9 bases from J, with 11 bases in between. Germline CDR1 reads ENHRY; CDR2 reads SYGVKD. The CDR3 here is CAISEQGPRELFF. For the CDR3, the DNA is TGTGCCATCAGTGAACAGGGACCAAGGGAGCTGTTTTTT.

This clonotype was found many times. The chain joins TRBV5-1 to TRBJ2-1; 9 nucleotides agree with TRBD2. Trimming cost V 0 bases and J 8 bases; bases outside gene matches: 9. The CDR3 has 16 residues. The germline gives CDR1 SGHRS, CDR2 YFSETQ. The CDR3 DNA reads TGCGCCAGCAGCTTGGCTGTGGCTAGCGGGATCGATGAGCAGTTCTTC. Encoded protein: CASSLAVASGIDEQFF.

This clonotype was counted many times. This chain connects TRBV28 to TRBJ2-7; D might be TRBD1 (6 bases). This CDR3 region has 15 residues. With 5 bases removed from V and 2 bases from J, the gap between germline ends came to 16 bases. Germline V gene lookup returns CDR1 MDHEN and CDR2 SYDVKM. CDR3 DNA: TGTGCCAGCAGTCCCCCCCGACAGGTCCCCTACGAGCAGTACTTC. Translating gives CASSPPRQVPYEQYF.

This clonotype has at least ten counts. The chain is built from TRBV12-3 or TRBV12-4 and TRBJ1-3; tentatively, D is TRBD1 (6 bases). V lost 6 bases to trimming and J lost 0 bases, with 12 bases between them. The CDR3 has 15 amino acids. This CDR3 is CASRPGQSSGNTIYF. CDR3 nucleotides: TGTGCCAGCAGACCGGGACAAAGCTCTGGAAACACCATATATTTT.

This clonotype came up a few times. The chain's CDR3 is CASSLARQIQETQYF. The CDR3 region has the DNA TGTGCCAGCAGCTTAGCCCGTCAGATCCAAGAGACCCAGTACTTC. The V gene is TRBV7-2, the J gene TRBJ2-5; unclear D gene. V was pared by 0 bases and J by 1 base, with 9 bases between. CDR1 SGHTA and CDR2 FQGNSA come from the germline V gene. This CDR3 is built from 15 residues. Complete variable domain (other parts from reference TRBV7-2 and TRBJ2-5): GAGVSQSPSNKVTEKGKDVELRCDPISGHTALYWYRQSLGQGLEFLIYFQGNSAPDKSGLPSDRFSAERTGGSVSTLTIQRTQQEDSAVYLCASSLARQIQETQYFGPGTRLLVL.

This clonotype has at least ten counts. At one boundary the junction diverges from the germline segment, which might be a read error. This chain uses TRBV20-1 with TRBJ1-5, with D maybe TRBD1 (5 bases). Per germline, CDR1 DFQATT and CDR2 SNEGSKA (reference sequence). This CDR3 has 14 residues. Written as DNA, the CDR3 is TGCAGTGCCAGAGTAGGGGAAGGCAATCAGCCCCAGCATTTT. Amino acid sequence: CSARVGEGNQPQHF.

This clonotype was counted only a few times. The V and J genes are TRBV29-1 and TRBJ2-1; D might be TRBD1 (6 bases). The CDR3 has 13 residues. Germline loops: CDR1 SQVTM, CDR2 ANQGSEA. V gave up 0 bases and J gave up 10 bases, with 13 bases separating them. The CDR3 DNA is TGCAGCGTTGAAGATGTCACAGGGATGGAGCAGTTCTTC. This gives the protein CSVEDVTGMEQFF.

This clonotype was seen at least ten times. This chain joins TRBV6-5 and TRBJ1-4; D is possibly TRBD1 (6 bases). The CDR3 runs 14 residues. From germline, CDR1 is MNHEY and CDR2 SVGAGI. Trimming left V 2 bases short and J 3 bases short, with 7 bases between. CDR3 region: CASSYGGPNEKLFF. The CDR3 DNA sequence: TGTGCCAGCAGTTACGGGGGCCCTAATGAAAAACTGTTTTTT.

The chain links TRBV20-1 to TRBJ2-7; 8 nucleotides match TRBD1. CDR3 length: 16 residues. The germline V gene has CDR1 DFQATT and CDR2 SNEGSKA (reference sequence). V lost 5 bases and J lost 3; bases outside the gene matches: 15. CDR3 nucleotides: TGCAGTGCTTCACTCTCCGACAGGGGTGTCCTCTACGAGCAGTACTTC. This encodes CSASLSDRGVLYEQYF.

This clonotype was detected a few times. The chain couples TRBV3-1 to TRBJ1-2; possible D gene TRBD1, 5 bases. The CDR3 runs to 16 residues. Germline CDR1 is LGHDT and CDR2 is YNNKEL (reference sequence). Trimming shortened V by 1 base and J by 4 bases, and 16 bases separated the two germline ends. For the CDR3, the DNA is TGTGCCAGCAGCCAAGGGGTGGCCGGGGCCCCCTATGGCTACACCTTC. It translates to CASSQGVAGAPYGYTF.

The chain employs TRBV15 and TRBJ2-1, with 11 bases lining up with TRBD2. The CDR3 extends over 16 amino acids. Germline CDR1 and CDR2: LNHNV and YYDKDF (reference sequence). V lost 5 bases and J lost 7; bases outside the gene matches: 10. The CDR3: CATSPTSGSVGNEQFF. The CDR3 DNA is TGTGCCACCAGCCCTACTAGCGGGAGCGTAGGTAATGAGCAGTTCTTC.

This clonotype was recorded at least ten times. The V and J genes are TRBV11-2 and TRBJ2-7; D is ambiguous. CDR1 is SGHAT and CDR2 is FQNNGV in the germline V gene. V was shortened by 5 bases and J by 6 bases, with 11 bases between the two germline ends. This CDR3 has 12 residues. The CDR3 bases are TGTGCCAGCAGCGCGCTTTGGGGCGAGCAGTACTTC. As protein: CASSALWGEQYF.

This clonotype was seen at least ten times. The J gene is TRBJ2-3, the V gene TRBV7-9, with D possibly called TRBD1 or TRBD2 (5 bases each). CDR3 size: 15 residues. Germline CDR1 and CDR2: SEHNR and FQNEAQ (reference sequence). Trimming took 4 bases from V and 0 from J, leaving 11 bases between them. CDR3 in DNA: TGTGCCAGCAGCTCAATACGGGACAGCACAGATACGCAGTATTTT. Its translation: CASSSIRDSTDTQYF.